The 29 T cell receptor beta chains below were found in one sample sequenced in a study of identical twins. TCRdb reanalysed the 5' RACE reads using MiXCR and keeps one entry per CDR3 protein. The repertoire has about 700,000 distinct CDR3 sequences, roughly 6.2% of them found once; the top ten carry approximately 2%. The sample comprised naive T cells sorted from blood. These receptors were taken from a man aged 18 to 30 in good health.

This clonotype was picked up many times. The V gene is TRBV7-2, the J gene TRBJ2-7, with TRBD2 matching 9 bases. The CDR3 loop spans 14 amino acids. CDR1 and CDR2 (germline): SGHTA, FQGNSA. With 6 bases clipped from V and 2 bases from J, the junction kept 5 bases outside the gene matches. The CDR3 sequence is CASRDSGRPYEQYF. CDR3 in DNA: TGTGCCAGCAGGGATAGCGGGAGACCCTACGAGCAGTACTTC.

This clonotype was seen ten or more times. The CDR3 reads CASSLLPAGELFF. As DNA, the CDR3 is TGTGCCAGCAGTTTACTGCCCGCCGGGGAGCTGTTTTTT. The chain employs TRBV27 and TRBJ2-2; no clear D. Per germline, CDR1 MNHEY and CDR2 SMNVEV (reference sequence). V was pared by 2 bases and J by 6 bases, with 7 bases between. The length of the CDR3 is 13 residues.

This clonotype was counted ten times or more. This chain links TRBV5-1 with TRBJ2-1; 7 bases align to TRBD2. This CDR3 has 13 residues. The ends lost 6 bases at V and 4 bases at J; junction bases unmatched: 4. CDR1 and CDR2 (germline): SGHRS, YFSETQ. CDR3 DNA: TGCGCCAGCAAGCAGCGGGGATACAATGAGCAGTTCTTC. Translation: CASKQRGYNEQFF.

This clonotype was found many times. The chain is built from TRBV10-3 and TRBJ1-6; 7 bases align to TRBD1. J gave up 5 bases and V 9 bases, and 4 bases lay outside the gene matches. Germline CDR1 and CDR2: ENHRY and SYGVKD. This CDR3 has 13 residues. CDR3 loop: CAIRDSDNSPLHF. CDR3 sequence (DNA): TGTGCCATTCGGGACAGCGATAATTCACCCCTCCACTTT.

The J gene is TRBJ2-1, the V gene TRBV29-1; 8 bases are a match to TRBD1. V lost 2 bases, J lost 5 bases, and 8 bases stayed unmatched. Germline CDR1 SQVTM, CDR2 ANQGSEA. This CDR3 is 15 amino acids long. CDR3 nucleotides: TGCAGCGTTGAATCAGGGACAGGTAGGAACAATGAGCAGTTCTTC. Translation: CSVESGTGRNNEQFF.

In its sample, this clonotype was seen many times. The chain links TRBV29-1 to TRBJ2-7; 12 positions match TRBD2. The CDR3 consists of 13 residues. The germline V gene has CDR1 SQVTM and CDR2 ANQGSEA. V lost 7 bases, J lost 11 bases, and 12 bases stayed unmatched. Written as DNA, the CDR3 is TGCAGCGGTGCGAGGGGACTAGCGGGCGAAAAGTACTTC. Translation: CSGARGLAGEKYF.

Ten or more counts support this clonotype. The chain is built from TRBV5-1 and TRBJ2-2; D is unclear. The CDR3 loop spans 12 amino acids. V dropped 5 bases and J dropped 10 bases, with 12 bases sitting between them. The germline CDR1 and CDR2 sequences are SGHRS and YFSETQ. The chain's CDR3 is CASSSRSAELFF. The CDR3 DNA reads as TGCGCCAGCAGTTCTCGTTCGGCGGAGCTGTTTTTT.

The V gene is TRBV14, the J gene TRBJ2-4; 8 bases line up with TRBD1. The CDR3 runs 14 residues. V shed 2 bases and J 8 bases; nucleotides not matched to a gene: 5. Germline V gene sequence: CDR1 SGHDN, CDR2 FVKESK. CDR3 bases: TGTGCCAGCAGCCAACCGGACAGGGCATACATTCAGTACTTC. The encoded protein is CASSQPDRAYIQYF.

There are many counts of this clonotype. This chain's CDR3 is CSLTKGETQYF. The CDR3 nucleotides are TGCAGCTTAACAAAAGGGGAGACCCAGTACTTC. The V call is TRBV29-1, the J call TRBJ2-5; D call uncertain. The germline V gene encodes CDR1 SQVTM and CDR2 ANQGSEA. The CDR3 totals 11 residues. V shed 8 bases and J shed 5 bases, with 12 bases lying between them.

This clonotype occurred many times. This chain connects TRBV6-5 to TRBJ2-1, with 9 bases fitting TRBD1. The CDR3 loop spans 15 amino acids. Germline lookup yields CDR1 MNHEY and CDR2 SVGAGI. V shed 0 bases, J shed 6 bases, and the junction held 3 bases outside the gene matches. CDR3 sequence reads: CASSYSGTGINEQFF. DNA of the CDR3: TGTGCCAGCAGTTACTCAGGGACAGGGATCAATGAGCAGTTCTTC.

This rearrangement joins TRBV10-3 to TRBJ2-1, with 14 bases matching TRBD2. V dropped 8 bases and J dropped 8; count of bases not matched to a gene: 14. Germline values: CDR1 ENHRY, CDR2 SYGVKD. The CDR3 sequence is 17 residues long. The CDR3 region has the DNA TGTGCCATCCTTCGCCCGGGACTAGCGGGAGCGCGGGATGAGCAGTTCTTC. Encoded protein: CAILRPGLAGARDEQFF.

In its sample, this clonotype was seen many times. The chain recombines TRBV11-2 with TRBJ2-7; 7 nucleotides agree with TRBD1. V was clipped by 1 base and J by 0 bases; unmatched bases: 9. Germline V lookup: CDR1 SGHAT, CDR2 FQNNGV. The length of the CDR3 is 17 residues. The DNA of the CDR3 is TGTGCCAGCAGCTTAGGGACCTGGGACAGACACTCCTACGAGCAGTACGTC. Protein: CASSLGTWDRHSYEQYV.

This clonotype was counted at least ten times. The genes are TRBV27 and TRBJ1-1, with TRBD1 matching 9 bases. The V gene end was trimmed by 5 bases and the J gene end by 3 bases; junction bases not matched to a gene: 10. Germline CDR1 is MNHEY and CDR2 is SMNVEV (reference sequence). The CDR3 runs 16 residues. In DNA, the CDR3 is TGTGCCAGCAGTCCGCTGACAGGGGGGTGGGACACTGAAGCTTTCTTT. Its protein product is CASSPLTGGWDTEAFF.

This rearrangement joins TRBV5-1 to TRBJ1-1; D ambiguous. Germline values: CDR1 SGHRS, CDR2 YFSETQ. The CDR3 sequence is 11 residues long. Trimming removed 6 bases at V and 0 bases at J, with 3 bases between. The CDR3 spells CASKMNTEAFF. The CDR3 bases are TGCGCCAGCAAAATGAACACTGAAGCTTTCTTT.

Only a few counts were recorded for this clonotype. The V and J genes are TRBV6-1 and TRBJ2-7; D remains ambiguous. CDR1 is MNHNS, CDR2 SASEGT, per germline. Trimming removed 0 bases from V and 4 bases from J, with 7 bases in between. This CDR3 spans 13 amino acids. The CDR3 is CASSEAPRYEQYV. The CDR3 coding sequence is TGTGCCAGCAGTGAAGCGCCACGGTACGAGCAGTACGTC.

This clonotype was seen repeatedly, ten times or more. The J gene is TRBJ2-2, the V gene TRBV12-3 or TRBV12-4; D is unresolved. V lost 5 bases and J 8 bases, leaving 15 bases between the germline ends. This CDR3 has 14 amino acids. This CDR3 is CASSAGPRGGELFF. The DNA of the CDR3 is TGTGCCAGCAGTGCCGGGCCCCGAGGAGGGGAGCTGTTTTTT.

This clonotype was seen a handful of times. This CDR3 is CASSSIGTSTDTQYF. CDR3 coding DNA: TGTGCCAGCAGCTCAATTGGGACTAGCACAGATACGCAGTATTTT. This sequence joins TRBV7-8 and TRBJ2-3, with D perhaps matching TRBD2 (6 bases). CDR1 and CDR2 (germline): SGHVS, FQNEAQ. CDR3 length equals 15 residues. V gave up 4 bases and J gave up 0 bases, with 11 bases separating them. Using reference TRBV7-8 and TRBJ2-3 for the parts outside the CDR3, the full variable domain is GAGVSQSPRYKVAKRGQDVALRCDPISGHVSLFWYQQALGQGPEFLTYFQNEAQLDKSGLPSDRFFAERPEGSVSTLKIQRTQQEDSAVYLCASSSIGTSTDTQYFGPGTRLTVL.

This clonotype occurred a few times. The rearrangement links TRBV11-2 to TRBJ2-5, with a possible D match to TRBD1 (6 bases). The CDR3 is made up of 18 amino acids. With 4 bases removed from V and 2 bases from J, the gap between germline ends came to 23 bases. Germline V gene data show CDR1 as SGHAT and CDR2 as FQNNGV. The chain's CDR3 is CASSWGTGLGTKQETQYF. The CDR3 DNA follows: TGTGCCAGCAGCTGGGGAACAGGGTTGGGTACGAAGCAAGAGACCCAGTACTTC.

This clonotype was detected many times. The chain carries TRBV20-1 and TRBJ1-1, with 7 bases identical to TRBD1. Germline CDR1 is DFQATT and CDR2 is SNEGSKA (reference sequence). V shed 3 bases and J 2 bases; nucleotides not matched to a gene: 6. The CDR3 length is 14 residues. CDR3 region: CSARIQGRNTEAFF. CDR3 sequence (DNA): TGCAGTGCTAGGATACAGGGGAGAAACACTGAAGCTTTCTTT.

There are many counts of this clonotype. V and J are TRBV5-1 and TRBJ2-7, with 9 bases identical to TRBD1. V shed 4 bases and J 5 bases; nucleotides not matched to a gene: 7. CDR1 and CDR2 (germline): SGHRS, YFSETQ. The CDR3 has 14 amino acids. The CDR3: CASSKGTGLDEQYV. Written as DNA, the CDR3 is TGCGCCAGCAGCAAGGGGACAGGGTTGGACGAGCAGTACGTC.

The J gene is TRBJ2-3, the V gene TRBV11-3, with a possible D match to TRBD2 (7 bases). Trimming removed 0 bases at V and 6 bases at J, with 16 bases between. Germline CDR1 reads SGHNT; CDR2 reads YENEEA. This CDR3 spans 16 amino acids. The CDR3 loop is CASSLDHGGPVDTQYF. For the CDR3, the DNA is TGTGCCAGCAGCTTAGATCACGGGGGGCCGGTGGATACGCAGTATTTT.

The table lists this clonotype with a few counts. The V call is TRBV28, the J call TRBJ2-3; 9 nucleotides agree with TRBD1. The CDR3 extends over 15 amino acids. The J segment lost 4 bases and the V segment lost 8 bases, leaving 10 bases of the junction unmatched. CDR1 is MDHEN, CDR2 SYDVKM, per germline. Here the CDR3 reads CASLPTGGWADTQYF. The DNA of the CDR3 is TGTGCCAGCCTACCAACAGGGGGCTGGGCAGATACGCAGTATTTT.

This clonotype has a handful of counts. The V gene is TRBV20-1, the J gene TRBJ2-2; the match to TRBD2 covers 13 bases. V shed 5 bases, J shed 4 bases, and the junction held 1 base outside the gene matches. Germline V gives CDR1 DFQATT, CDR2 SNEGSKA (reference sequence). This CDR3 spans 14 amino acids. The CDR3 DNA sequence: TGCAGTGCTGGGACTAGCGGGGCCACCGGGGAGCTGTTTTTT. Its translation: CSAGTSGATGELFF.

This clonotype appeared a few times. The chain joins TRBV6-1 to TRBJ2-7, with 11 bases identical to TRBD2. The CDR3 contains 13 residues. Germline loops: CDR1 MNHNS, CDR2 SASEGT. With 6 bases clipped from V and 2 bases from J, the junction kept 0 bases outside the gene matches. The CDR3 sequence: CASRGLAAYEQYV. Here the CDR3 DNA reads TGTGCCAGCAGGGGACTAGCGGCCTACGAGCAGTACGTC.

On this clonotype: A much larger clone lies one base from this, so it may be a read error. It is likely a read error, because the conserved phenylalanine at the end of the CDR3 is missing. This chain uses TRBV20-1 with TRBJ2-1; 12 bases line up with TRBD2. The CDR3 runs to 14 residues. The germline V gene encodes CDR1 DFQATT and CDR2 SNEGSKA (reference sequence). Trimming took 2 bases from V and 5 from J; bases not matched to a gene: 1. The CDR3 loop is CSARTSGRHNEQFY. Here the CDR3 DNA reads TGCAGTGCTAGAACTAGCGGGAGGCACAATGAGCAGTTCTAC.

There are many counts of this clonotype. The chain has TRBV5-5 and TRBJ2-5, with 10 positions matching TRBD2. Germline V gene sequence: CDR1 SGHKS, CDR2 YYEKEE (reference sequence). This CDR3 spans 18 amino acids. The J segment lost 5 bases and the V segment lost 3 bases, leaving 16 bases of the junction unmatched. Written as DNA, the CDR3 is TGTGCCAGCAGCTGGGAATTCAACCTAGCGGGAGTTGGGGAGACCCAGTACTTC. It specifies CASSWEFNLAGVGETQYF. Using reference TRBV5-5 and TRBJ2-5 for the parts outside the CDR3, the full variable domain is DAGVTQSPTHLIKTRGQQVTLRCSPISGHKSVSWYQQVLGQGPQFIFQYYEKEERGRGNFPDRFSARQFPNYSSELNVNALLLGDSALYLCASSWEFNLAGVGETQYFGPGTRLLVL.

This clonotype appeared many times. The rearrangement links TRBV20-1 to TRBJ1-5, with a possible D match to TRBD1 (6 bases). This CDR3 is built from 12 residues. Germline CDR1 and CDR2: DFQATT and SNEGSKA (reference sequence). V was clipped by 6 bases and J by 6 bases, with 12 bases between them. The CDR3 region is CSAKQGLQPQHF. CDR3 in DNA: TGCAGTGCCAAACAGGGTCTTCAGCCCCAGCATTTT.

This clonotype was detected ten times or more. The chain carries TRBV5-5 and TRBJ2-7, with D perhaps TRBD1 (6 bases). The V and J ends lost 2 bases and 3 bases respectively, with 12 bases between them. CDR1 is SGHKS and CDR2 is YYEKEE in the germline V gene (reference sequence). CDR3 size: 14 residues. The CDR3 DNA is TGTGCCAGCAGCTTTCAAACAGGGAACTACGAGCAGTACTTC. This codes for CASSFQTGNYEQYF.

The chain employs TRBV20-1 and TRBJ1-4; D remains ambiguous. This CDR3 contains 14 residues. The germline CDR1 and CDR2 sequences are DFQATT and SNEGSKA (reference sequence). The V end was cut by 0 bases, the J end by 3 bases, with 8 bases between. CDR3 bases: TGCAGTGCTAGAGATCCTGGGGCTAATGAAAAACTGTTTTTT. This codes for CSARDPGANEKLFF.